These 16 T cell receptor beta chains were sequenced from one sample in a study of T cell responses to AZD1222 COVID-19 vaccine. Profiled with immunoSEQ multiplex PCR; TCRdb holds only in-frame clones, not every one. The sample holds tens of thousands of clones, around 89% seen once. Here the sequenced sample was peripheral blood, taken on day 0 of AZD1222 vaccination. These TCRs come from an adult in good health.

The sample holds one count of this clone. The chain has TRBV7-3 and TRBJ1-5; D remains unclear. Germline V gives CDR1 SGHTA, CDR2 FQGTGA. The CDR3 loop spans 13 amino acids. V was cut by 2 bases and J by 0 bases, with 2 bases left in between. The CDR3 sequence is CASSLASNQPQHF. CDR3 coding DNA: TGTGCCAGCAGCTTAGCTAGCAATCAGCCCCAGCATTTT.

The chain employs TRBV9 and TRBJ2-1, with D possibly TRBD1 on 6 matching bases. CDR3 length: 17 residues. V lost 4 bases to trimming and J lost 0 bases, with 17 bases between them. Germline CDR1 reads SGDLS; CDR2 reads YYNGEE. The CDR3 here is CASSFRGVGSSYNEQFF. The DNA of the CDR3 is TGTGCCAGCAGCTTCAGGGGAGTAGGGAGCTCCTACAATGAGCAGTTCTTC.

The chain combines TRBV27 with TRBJ1-3, with D unresolved. The V gene lost 2 bases and the J gene lost 0 bases, with 8 bases spanning the gap. This CDR3 is built from 15 residues. Germline values: CDR1 MNHEY, CDR2 SMNVEV (reference sequence). In DNA form, the CDR3 reads TGTGCCAGCAGTTTACCGGGCGGCTCTGGAAACACCATATATTTT. Protein: CASSLPGGSGNTIYF.

The rearrangement joins TRBV19 to TRBJ1-1; 10 nucleotides agree with TRBD1. Trimming removed 3 bases from V and 4 bases from J; junction bases left unmatched: 2. Germline V gives CDR1 LNHDA, CDR2 SQIVND (reference sequence). CDR3 length: 14 amino acids. The CDR3 loop is CASSMGTGATEAFF. The CDR3 DNA reads as TGTGCCAGTAGTATGGGGACAGGGGCCACTGAAGCTTTCTTT.

V usage is TRBV30 and J usage is TRBJ1-2; 10 bases are shared with TRBD1. In germline, CDR1 is GTSNPN, CDR2 SVGIG (reference sequence). The V and J ends lost 2 bases and 5 bases, in that order; junction bases with no gene match: 5. This CDR3 is 14 amino acids long. The CDR3 here is CAWSRTGGRYGYTF. CDR3 bases: TGTGCCTGGAGTAGGACAGGGGGAAGGTATGGCTACACCTTC.

This clone was counted a few times. The chain carries TRBV11-2 and TRBJ2-7; 9 bases are shared with TRBD2. This CDR3 is built from 15 residues. Germline trimming cut 3 bases from V and 2 bases from J; bases unmatched to any gene: 5. CDR1 SGHAT and CDR2 FQNNGV come from the germline V gene. DNA of the CDR3: TGTGCCAGCAGCTTCCGGGCGGGAGGGCCCTACGAGCAGTACTTC. It is translated as CASSFRAGGPYEQYF. The entire variable domain, with the rest obtained from reference TRBV11-2 and TRBJ2-7, is as follows: EAGVAQSPRYKIIEKRQSVAFWCNPISGHATLYWYQQILGQGPKLLIQFQNNGVVDDSQLPKDRFSAERLKGVDSTLKIQPAKLEDSAVYLCASSFRAGGPYEQYFGPGTRLTVT.

The count of this clone is one. This chain joins TRBV9 and TRBJ2-1; D gene unclear. V gave up 0 bases and J gave up 4 bases, with 5 bases separating them. The CDR3 totals 13 residues. CDR1 and CDR2 from the germline V gene are SGDLS and YYNGEE. The CDR3 here is CASSVELYNEQFF. CDR3 nucleotide sequence: TGTGCCAGCAGCGTAGAACTTTACAATGAGCAGTTCTTC.

A single count supports this clone. The J gene is TRBJ1-6, the V gene TRBV28; 11 bases fit TRBD1. Germline V lookup: CDR1 MDHEN, CDR2 SYDVKM. V shed 6 bases and J 10 bases; nucleotides not matched to a gene: 8. This CDR3 contains 15 residues. The CDR3 protein is CASSTAGQGESPLHF. In DNA form, the CDR3 reads TGTGCCAGCAGCACAGCGGGACAGGGGGAATCACCCCTCCACTTT.

V is TRBV10-2 and J is TRBJ2-7, with no clear D. V lost 0 bases, J lost 3 bases, and 15 bases lay in between. The CDR3 runs 16 residues. Germline CDR1 and CDR2: WSHSY and SAAADI. CDR3 amino acids: CASSESRDRNYYEQYF. CDR3 DNA sequence: TGCGCCAGCAGTGAGTCTAGGGATAGGAACTACTACGAGCAGTACTTC.

V gene TRBV6-1 combines with J gene TRBJ2-3; 11 nucleotides line up with TRBD2. Germline V gene lookup returns CDR1 MNHNS and CDR2 SASEGT. The CDR3 extends over 17 amino acids. V shed 4 bases, J shed 4 bases, and the junction held 10 bases outside the gene matches. CDR3 in amino acids: CASSALASGGYSDTQYF. Here the CDR3 DNA reads TGTGCCAGCAGTGCGTTAGCTAGCGGGGGGTATTCAGATACGCAGTATTTT.

V usage is TRBV7-8 and J usage is TRBJ1-1, with 9 nucleotides matching TRBD1. V lost 4 bases, J lost 1 base, and 10 bases stayed unmatched. The CDR3 sequence is 17 residues long. Per the germline V gene, CDR1 is SGHVS and CDR2 is FQNEAQ. In DNA form, the CDR3 reads TGTGCCAGCAGCTCCTTAGTCCTACAGGGGGCGAACACTGAAGCTTTCTTT. Translating gives CASSSLVLQGANTEAFF.

This chain uses TRBV6-2 or TRBV6-3 with TRBJ1-1; D unresolved. Germline V gives CDR1 MNHEY, CDR2 SVGEGT. Trimming left V 4 bases short and J 3 bases short, with 6 bases between. This CDR3 contains 12 residues. The CDR3 nucleotides read TGTGCCAGCAGTTTACAGTACACTGAAGCTTTCTTT. Its translation is CASSLQYTEAFF.

The chain has TRBV15 and TRBJ1-5; no clear D gene. Between the trimmed V and J ends, which lost 5 bases and 1 base, there was a span of 9 bases. The CDR3 spans 14 residues. From germline, CDR1 is LNHNV and CDR2 YYDKDF (reference sequence). Written as DNA, the CDR3 is TGTGCCACCAGCGCAGAGACCAGCAATCAGCCCCAGCATTTT. Translated, it gives CATSAETSNQPQHF.

The gene calls are TRBV5-1 and TRBJ1-1; D is perhaps TRBD1 (5 bases). The CDR3 is 14 residues long. In germline, CDR1 is SGHRS, CDR2 YFSETQ. V lost 3 bases and J lost 2, with 11 bases in between. Here the CDR3 DNA reads TGCGCCAGCAGCTGGGGACGGGGAAACACTGAAGCTTTCTTT. The encoded protein is CASSWGRGNTEAFF.

This sequence joins TRBV6-2 or TRBV6-3 and TRBJ2-2, with D unclear. The CDR3 contains 12 residues. V was trimmed by 5 bases and J by 6 bases, leaving 7 bases between them. The V gene's germline CDR1 is MNHEY and CDR2 SVGEGT. As DNA, the CDR3 is TGTGCCAGCAGTCCCCCGCCCGGGGAGCTGTTTTTT. Translated: CASSPPPGELFF.

The V gene is TRBV14, the J gene TRBJ2-7; D ambiguous. Trimming pared 3 bases from V and 7 bases from J, leaving 10 bases between. CDR3 length equals 12 residues. The germline V gene encodes CDR1 SGHDN and CDR2 FVKESK. The CDR3 spells CASSQTALEQYF. Here the CDR3 DNA reads TGTGCCAGCAGCCAGACGGCTTTGGAGCAGTACTTC.